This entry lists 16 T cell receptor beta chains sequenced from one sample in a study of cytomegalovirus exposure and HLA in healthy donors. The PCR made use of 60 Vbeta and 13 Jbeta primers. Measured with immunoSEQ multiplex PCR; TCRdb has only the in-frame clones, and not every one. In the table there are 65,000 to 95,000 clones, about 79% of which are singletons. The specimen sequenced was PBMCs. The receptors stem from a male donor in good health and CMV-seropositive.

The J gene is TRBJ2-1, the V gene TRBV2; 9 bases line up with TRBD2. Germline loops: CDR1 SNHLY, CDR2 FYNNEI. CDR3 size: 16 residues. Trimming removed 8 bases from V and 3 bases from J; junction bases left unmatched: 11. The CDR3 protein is CASEGSGRYFYNEQFF. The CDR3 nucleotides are TGTGCCAGCGAGGGGAGCGGGAGGTACTTCTACAATGAGCAGTTCTTC.

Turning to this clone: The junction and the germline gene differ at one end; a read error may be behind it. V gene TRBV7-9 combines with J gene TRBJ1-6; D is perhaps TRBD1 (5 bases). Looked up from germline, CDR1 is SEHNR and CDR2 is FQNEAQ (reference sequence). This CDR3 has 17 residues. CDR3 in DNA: TGTTCCAGCAGCCAGTCCGGGGGGAGCTCCTATAATTCACCCCTCCACTTT. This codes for CSSSQSGGSSYNSPLHF.

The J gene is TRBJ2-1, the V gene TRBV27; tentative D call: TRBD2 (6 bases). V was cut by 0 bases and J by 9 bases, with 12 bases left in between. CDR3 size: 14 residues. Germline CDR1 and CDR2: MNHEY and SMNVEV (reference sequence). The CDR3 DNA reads TGTGCCAGCAGTTTATCGGGACTCATGGTTGAGCAGTTCTTC. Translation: CASSLSGLMVEQFF.

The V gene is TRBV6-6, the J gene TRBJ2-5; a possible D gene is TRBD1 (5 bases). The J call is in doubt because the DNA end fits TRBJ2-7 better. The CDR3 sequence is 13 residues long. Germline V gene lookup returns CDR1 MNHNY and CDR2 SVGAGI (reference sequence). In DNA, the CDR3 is TGTGCCAGCAGTTACCAGGGAAAATACGAGCAGTACTTC. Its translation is CASSYQGKYEQYF.

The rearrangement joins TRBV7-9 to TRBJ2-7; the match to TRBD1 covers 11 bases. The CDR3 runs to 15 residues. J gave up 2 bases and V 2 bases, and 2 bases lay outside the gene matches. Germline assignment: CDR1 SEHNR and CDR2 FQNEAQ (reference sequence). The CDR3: CASSLPGQGAYEQYF. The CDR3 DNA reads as TGTGCCAGCAGCTTACCGGGACAGGGGGCCTACGAGCAGTACTTC.

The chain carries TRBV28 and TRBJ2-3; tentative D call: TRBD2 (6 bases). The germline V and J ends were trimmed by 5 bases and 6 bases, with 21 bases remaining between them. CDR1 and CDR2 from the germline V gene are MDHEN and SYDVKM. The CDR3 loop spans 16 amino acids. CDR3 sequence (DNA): TGTGCCAGCAGTAACGGTCCACTAGCCGGCCCCGATACGCAGTATTTT. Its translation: CASSNGPLAGPDTQYF.

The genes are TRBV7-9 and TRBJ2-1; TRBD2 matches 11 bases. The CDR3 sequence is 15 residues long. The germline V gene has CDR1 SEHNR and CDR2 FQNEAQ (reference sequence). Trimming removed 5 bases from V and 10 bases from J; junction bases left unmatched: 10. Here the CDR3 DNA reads TGTGCCAGCAGCCTGGGACTAGCGGAGGAGAGGGAGCAGTTCTTC. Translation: CASSLGLAEEREQFF.

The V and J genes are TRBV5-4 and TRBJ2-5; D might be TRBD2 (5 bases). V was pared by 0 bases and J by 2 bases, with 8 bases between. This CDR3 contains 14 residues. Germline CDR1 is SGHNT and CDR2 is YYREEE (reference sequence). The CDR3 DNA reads TGTGCCAGCAGCTTGGCCGGGAAGCAAGAGACCCAGTACTTC. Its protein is CASSLAGKQETQYF.

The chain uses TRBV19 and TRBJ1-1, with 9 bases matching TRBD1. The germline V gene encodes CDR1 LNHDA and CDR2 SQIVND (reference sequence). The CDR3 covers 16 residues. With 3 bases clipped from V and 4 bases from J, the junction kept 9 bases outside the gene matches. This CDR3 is CASSIGTGPIGTEAFF. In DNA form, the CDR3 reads TGTGCCAGTAGTATCGGGACAGGGCCAATTGGCACTGAAGCTTTCTTT. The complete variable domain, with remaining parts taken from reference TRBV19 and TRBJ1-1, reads DGGITQSPKYLFRKEGQNVTLSCEQNLNHDAMYWYRQDPGQGLRLIYYSQIVNDFQKGDIAEGYSVSREKKESFPLTVTSAQKNPTAFYLCASSIGTGPIGTEAFFGQGTRLTVV.

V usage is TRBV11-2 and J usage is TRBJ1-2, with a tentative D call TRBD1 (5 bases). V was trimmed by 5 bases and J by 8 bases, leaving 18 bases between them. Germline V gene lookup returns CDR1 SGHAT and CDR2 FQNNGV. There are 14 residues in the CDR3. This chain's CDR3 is CASSTVEGPWGYTF. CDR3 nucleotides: TGTGCCAGCAGCACGGTGGAGGGACCGTGGGGCTACACCTTC.

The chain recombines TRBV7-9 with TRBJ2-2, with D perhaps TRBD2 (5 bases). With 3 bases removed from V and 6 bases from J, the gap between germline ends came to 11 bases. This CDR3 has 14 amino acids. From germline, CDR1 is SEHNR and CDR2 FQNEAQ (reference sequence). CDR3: CASSFGGYAGELFF. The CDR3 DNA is TGTGCCAGCAGCTTCGGAGGTTACGCCGGGGAGCTGTTTTTT.

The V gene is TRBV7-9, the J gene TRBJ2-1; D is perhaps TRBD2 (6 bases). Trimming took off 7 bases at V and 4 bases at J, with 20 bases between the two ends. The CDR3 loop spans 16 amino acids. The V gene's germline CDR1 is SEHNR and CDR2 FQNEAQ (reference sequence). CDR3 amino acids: CASTSSAGQGYNEQFF. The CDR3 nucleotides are TGTGCCAGCACCTCGTCTGCGGGGCAGGGATACAATGAGCAGTTCTTC.

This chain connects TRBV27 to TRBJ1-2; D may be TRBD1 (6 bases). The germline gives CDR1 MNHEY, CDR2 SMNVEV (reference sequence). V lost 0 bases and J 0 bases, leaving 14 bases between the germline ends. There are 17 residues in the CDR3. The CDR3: CASSLSIRDKSNYGYTF. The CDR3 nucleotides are TGTGCCAGCAGTTTATCGATAAGGGACAAATCTAACTATGGCTACACCTTC.

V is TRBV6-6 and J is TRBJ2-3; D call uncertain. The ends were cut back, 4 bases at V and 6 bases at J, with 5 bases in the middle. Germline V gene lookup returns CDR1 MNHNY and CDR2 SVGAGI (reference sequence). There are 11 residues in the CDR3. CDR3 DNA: TGTGCCAGCAGTTTCGGTGATACGCAGTATTTT. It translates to CASSFGDTQYF.

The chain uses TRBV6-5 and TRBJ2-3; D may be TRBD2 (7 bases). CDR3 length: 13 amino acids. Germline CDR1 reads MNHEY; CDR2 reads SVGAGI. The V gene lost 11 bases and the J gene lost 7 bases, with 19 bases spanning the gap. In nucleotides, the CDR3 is TGTGCCTCCCGTAGGGGGGGTGGGCATACGCAGTATTTT. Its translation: CASRRGGGHTQYF.

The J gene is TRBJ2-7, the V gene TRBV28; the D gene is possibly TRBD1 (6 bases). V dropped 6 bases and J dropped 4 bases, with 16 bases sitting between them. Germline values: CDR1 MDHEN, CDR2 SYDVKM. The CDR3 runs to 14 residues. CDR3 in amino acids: CASSSPGHVYEQYF. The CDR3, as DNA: TGTGCCAGCAGCTCCCCGGGACACGTGTACGAGCAGTACTTC.